Listed below are T cell receptor beta chains from one sample, sequenced in a study of naive and memory T cell subsets. MiXCR was run by TCRdb on the UMI-ligation and nested PCR reads, yielding one entry per CDR3 protein. The table records 70,000 to 95,000 distinct CDR3 sequences, 6% to 7.5% of them present only once. The sample taken for sequencing was central memory CD4+ T cells from blood. The receptors derive from a human donor in good health. CDR3s include the opening cysteine and the closing phenylalanine or tryptophan. The D gene is left open where the match is weak. Size values are once, few and many counts, or a class for expanded clones, and some rows have none.

cdr3_aa: CASSPTTGLAADTQYF
cdr3_nt: TGTGCCAGCAGCCCAACGACGGGACTAGCGGCAGATACGCAGTATTTT
v_call: TRBV3-1
j_call: TRBJ2-3
clone_size: .
d_call: TRBD2

cdr3_aa: CSVVQGGTGSNQPQHF
cdr3_nt: TGCAGCGTTGTTCAAGGGGGGACAGGAAGCAATCAGCCCCAGCATTTT
v_call: TRBV29-1
j_call: TRBJ1-5
clone_size: many
d_call: TRBD1

cdr3_aa: CSARDLFGGGVTDTQYF
cdr3_nt: TGCAGTGCTAGAGATCTTTTCGGGGGGGGGGTCACAGATACGCAGTATTTT
v_call: TRBV20-1
j_call: TRBJ2-3
clone_size: few
d_call: TRBD2

cdr3_aa: CASSLRGGGVSGANVLTF
cdr3_nt: TGTGCCAGCAGCTTACGGGGTGGCGGTGTCTCCGGGGCCAACGTCCTGACTTTC
v_call: TRBV7-2
j_call: TRBJ2-6
clone_size: .
d_call: .

cdr3_aa: CSARDMAGNKETQYF
cdr3_nt: TGCAGTGCTAGAGATATGGCGGGGAATAAAGAGACCCAGTACTTC
v_call: TRBV20-1
j_call: TRBJ2-5
clone_size: .
d_call: .

cdr3_aa: CASSNPYTTGANTEAFF
cdr3_nt: TGTGCCAGCAGTAACCCTTACACAACTGGAGCGAACACTGAAGCTTTCTTT
v_call: TRBV6-2/TRBV6-3
j_call: TRBJ1-1
clone_size: many
d_call: .

cdr3_aa: CSARPPSGSSEQFF
cdr3_nt: TGCAGTGCTAGACCTCCCAGCGGGAGCAGCGAGCAGTTCTTC
v_call: TRBV20-1
j_call: TRBJ2-1
clone_size: many
d_call: TRBD2

cdr3_aa: CASSPGGSRETQYF
cdr3_nt: TGTGCCAGCAGTCCCGGCGGTAGTCGAGAGACCCAGTACTTC
v_call: TRBV6-2/TRBV6-3
j_call: TRBJ2-5
clone_size: many
d_call: .

cdr3_aa: CASSFDYRSYNEQFF
cdr3_nt: TGTGCCAGCAGCTTCGATTACCGCTCCTACAATGAGCAGTTCTTC
v_call: TRBV7-2
j_call: TRBJ2-1
clone_size: many
d_call: .

cdr3_aa: CGTGGGNQPQHF
cdr3_nt: TGCGGGACAGGGGGGGGCAATCAGCCCCAGCATTTT
v_call: TRBV20-1
j_call: TRBJ1-5
clone_size: many
d_call: TRBD1

cdr3_aa: CASSLRGRTSGRRDTQYF
cdr3_nt: TGTGCCAGCAGCTTAAGGGGGAGGACTAGCGGGAGGCGAGATACGCAGTATTTT
v_call: TRBV7-6
j_call: TRBJ2-3
clone_size: many
d_call: TRBD2

cdr3_aa: CASSFKLGNNEQFF
cdr3_nt: TGTGCCAGCAGCTTTAAACTGGGAAACAATGAGCAGTTCTTC
v_call: TRBV7-9
j_call: TRBJ2-1
clone_size: .
d_call: .

cdr3_aa: CASSRSVDGNYGYTF
cdr3_nt: TGTGCCAGCAGCCGGTCGGTCGACGGAAACTATGGCTACACCTTC
v_call: TRBV3-1
j_call: TRBJ1-2
clone_size: many
d_call: .

cdr3_aa: CAWSGQATYEQYF
cdr3_nt: TGTGCCTGGAGTGGACAGGCGACCTACGAGCAGTACTTC
v_call: TRBV30
j_call: TRBJ2-7
clone_size: many
d_call: .

cdr3_aa: CASKTGESSEAFF
cdr3_nt: TGTGCCAGCAAAACAGGGGAATCATCTGAAGCTTTCTTT
v_call: TRBV6-6
j_call: TRBJ1-1
clone_size: many
d_call: TRBD1

cdr3_aa: CASSWIDGYTF
cdr3_nt: TGTGCCAGCAGTTGGATAGATGGCTACACCTTC
v_call: TRBV6-2/TRBV6-3
j_call: TRBJ1-2
clone_size: many
d_call: .

cdr3_aa: CASTFQRGRDRYTQYF
cdr3_nt: TGTGCCAGCACCTTCCAAAGGGGTCGAGATAGATATACGCAGTATTTT
v_call: TRBV11-2
j_call: TRBJ2-3
clone_size: many
d_call: .

cdr3_aa: CASSPGSGGRETQYF
cdr3_nt: TGTGCCAGCAGTCCCGGTAGCGGGGGCAGGGAGACCCAGTACTTC
v_call: TRBV12-3/TRBV12-4
j_call: TRBJ2-5
clone_size: .
d_call: TRBD2

cdr3_aa: CASRKGSKNIQYF
cdr3_nt: TGTGCCAGCCGAAAGGGGAGCAAAAACATTCAGTACTTC
v_call: TRBV7-2
j_call: TRBJ2-4
clone_size: many
d_call: .

cdr3_aa: CSAREKGARGGTFF
cdr3_nt: TGCAGTGCTAGAGAAAAGGGGGCGCGCGGGGGGACTTTCTTT
v_call: TRBV20-1
j_call: TRBJ1-1
clone_size: few
d_call: TRBD1

cdr3_aa: CASSLLADNEQFF
cdr3_nt: TGTGCCAGCAGCCTGCTTGCAGACAATGAGCAGTTCTTC
v_call: TRBV7-3
j_call: TRBJ2-1
clone_size: many
d_call: .

cdr3_aa: CASSLMTGRNTEAFF
cdr3_nt: TGTGCCAGCTCACTTATGACAGGGAGGAACACTGAAGCTTTCTTT
v_call: TRBV18
j_call: TRBJ1-1
clone_size: many
d_call: TRBD1

cdr3_aa: CASSLGRSHQPQHF
cdr3_nt: TGTGCCAGCAGCTTAGGTCGGTCCCATCAGCCCCAGCATTTT
v_call: TRBV13
j_call: TRBJ1-5
clone_size: few
d_call: .

cdr3_aa: CASSYHGGQGKETQYF
cdr3_nt: TGCGCCAGCAGCTACCACGGGGGACAGGGGAAAGAGACCCAGTACTTC
v_call: TRBV5-1
j_call: TRBJ2-5
clone_size: few
d_call: TRBD1

cdr3_aa: CAWSKGLVETQYF
cdr3_nt: TGTGCCTGGAGTAAAGGACTAGTCGAGACCCAGTACTTC
v_call: TRBV30
j_call: TRBJ2-5
clone_size: .
d_call: TRBD2

cdr3_aa: CASRASGGEEQFF
cdr3_nt: TGTGCCAGCAGAGCTAGCGGGGGGGAGGAGCAGTTCTTC
v_call: TRBV6-2/TRBV6-3
j_call: TRBJ2-1
clone_size: few
d_call: TRBD2

cdr3_aa: CASSPRLAGYQETQYF
cdr3_nt: TGTGCCAGCAGCCCCCGACTAGCGGGGTACCAAGAGACCCAGTACTTC
v_call: TRBV7-2
j_call: TRBJ2-5
clone_size: .
d_call: TRBD2

cdr3_aa: CASSLTGMNTEAFF
cdr3_nt: TGTGCCAGCAGCTTAACAGGGATGAACACTGAAGCTTTCTTT
v_call: TRBV7-3
j_call: TRBJ1-1
clone_size: many
d_call: .

cdr3_aa: CAIGDRAGANVLTF
cdr3_nt: TGTGCCATCGGGGACAGGGCCGGGGCCAACGTCCTGACTTTC
v_call: TRBV10-3
j_call: TRBJ2-6
clone_size: many
d_call: TRBD1

cdr3_aa: CASSFGRGEETQYF
cdr3_nt: TGTGCCAGCAGTTTTGGGAGAGGCGAAGAGACCCAGTACTTC
v_call: TRBV27
j_call: TRBJ2-5
clone_size: .
d_call: .

cdr3_aa: CASSLAGGTGIYGYTF
cdr3_nt: TGTGCCAGCAGCTTAGCTGGCGGGACAGGGATATATGGCTACACCTTC
v_call: TRBV7-6
j_call: TRBJ1-2
clone_size: many
d_call: TRBD1

cdr3_aa: CASSSGIYEQYF
cdr3_nt: TGTGCCAGTAGCTCGGGGATTTACGAGCAGTACTTC
v_call: TRBV19
j_call: TRBJ2-7
clone_size: few
d_call: .

cdr3_aa: CASSLEGLRYEQYF
cdr3_nt: TGTGCCAGCAGCTTAGAAGGGTTGCGCTACGAGCAGTACTTC
v_call: TRBV11-2
j_call: TRBJ2-7
clone_size: many
d_call: .

cdr3_aa: CASSHVNARGAEAFF
cdr3_nt: TGTGCCAGCAGCCATGTAAACGCCCGGGGGGCTGAAGCTTTCTTT
v_call: TRBV14
j_call: TRBJ1-1
clone_size: many
d_call: .

cdr3_aa: CSARDTRVWGF
cdr3_nt: TGCAGTGCTAGAGATACTCGCGTGTGGGGCTTC
v_call: TRBV20-1
j_call: TRBJ2-1
clone_size: once
d_call: .

cdr3_aa: CASSLWDQPQHF
cdr3_nt: TGTGCCAGCAGTTTATGGGATCAGCCCCAGCATTTT
v_call: TRBV12-3/TRBV12-4
j_call: TRBJ1-5
clone_size: many
d_call: .

cdr3_aa: CASSQGETSGAKNIQYF
cdr3_nt: TGCGCCAGCAGCCAAGGCGAGACTAGCGGGGCCAAAAACATTCAGTACTTC
v_call: TRBV4-1
j_call: TRBJ2-4
clone_size: few
d_call: TRBD2

cdr3_aa: CASSLDRDAFF
cdr3_nt: TGTGCCAGCAGCTTGGACAGGGATGCTTTCTTT
v_call: TRBV7-9
j_call: TRBJ1-1
clone_size: many
d_call: TRBD1

cdr3_aa: CASSRLETQYF
cdr3_nt: TGTGCCAGCAGTCGACTAGAGACCCAGTACTTC
v_call: TRBV6-6
j_call: TRBJ2-5
clone_size: many
d_call: .

cdr3_aa: CATLRAGGTYNEQFF
cdr3_nt: TGTGCCACGTTACGAGCGGGAGGCACCTACAATGAGCAGTTCTTC
v_call: TRBV6-1
j_call: TRBJ2-1
clone_size: few
d_call: TRBD2